Listed here is a single T cell receptor (beta chain). This clonotype was observed at least ten times. Its antigen is currently not known. The sample holds no much larger clone one base away, and base qualities are not on file. Read against the paper, the sample's time point label means: newly diagnosed GD, antithyroid drugs for less than 3 months. RNA was extracted from PBMCs in TRIzol for both TCR sequencing and RNA sequencing. Graves' disease was diagnosed according to American Thyroid Association guidelines. Patients for the study were recruited at an endocrinology department in Xi'an, China. Each patient gave around 9.2 milliliters of peripheral blood, collected in an EDTA anticoagulant tube. Ficoll Paque Plus density gradient separation was used to isolate PBMCs, and no further T cell sorting was done. An Agilent 2100 Bioanalyzer and agarose gel were used to check RNA quality, while a NanoDrop 2000 measured RNA concentration.

For CDR1 and CDR2, the germline V gene (reference sequence) lists MNHEY and SMNVEV. Clipping removes 8 bases from V and 5 bases from J, with 11 as the unmatched junction base count. There are 14 amino acids in the CDR3, from cysteine to phenylalanine inclusive. Only the CDR3 portion is preserved as DNA: 42 bases, with reading frame beginning at the first base. The sample is drawn from a study of regulatory T cells in long-lasting Graves disease (dated by TCRdb to the early 2020s). Context from the whole study: Newly diagnosed Graves' disease patients had taken antithyroid drugs for less than 3 months. A total of 33 samples underwent TCR sequencing: 13 from persistent and about 20 from newly diagnosed Graves' disease patients. The study was registered as a clinical trial and conducted in China. This study used TCR sequencing and RNA sequencing of peripheral blood to compare persistent Graves' disease patients against newly diagnosed Graves' disease patients.

Library preparation used multiplex PCR. The sample was run on an Illumina HiSeq 4000. To build TCR beta libraries, CDR3 regions were amplified by Arm-PCR using iRepertoire HTBI primers. Before sequencing, the PCR products went through gel purification. The study's processing was this. Gene usage analysis of CDR3 amino acid clonotypes relied on the 60 or so TRBV and 14 TRBJ segments identified across samples. COPE and FqMerger were used to merge filtered high-quality paired reads into contigs. BLAST was used to align contigs to the IMGT TRBV, TRBD and TRBJ reference genes, and CDR3 was defined following IMGT. Any clonotype with a frequency above 0.1% was classified as a highly expanded clone. Shannon entropy served as the measure of repertoire diversity, while the Gini coefficient captured V-J evenness. Public clonotypes were defined as clonotypes shared by more than one individual. TCRdb took the public reads, trimmed them with fastp at Q25, ran MiXCR for clone calling and kept in-frame beta chains. Every entry covers one CDR3 protein and lists the most common genes and DNA from its rows. TCRdb's processing, not the authors', yielded these V and J calls. The sample table holds about 500,000 distinct CDR3 sequences, of which 12% were seen once. Clones ranked in the top ten supply 8% to 10% of the sample.

Points the paper makes about the study in general: Persistent Graves' disease patients showed lower TCR Shannon entropy and fewer highly expanded clones than newly diagnosed patients, suggesting clonal expansion. The authors acknowledged the small sample size as a limitation that may reduce accuracy. Sequencing and analysis were limited to the TCR beta chain. Because the primary lesion, thyroid tissue, could not be accessed, the study looked at peripheral blood alone. TRBV28, TRBJ1-2 and TRBJ2-5 were preferentially used in persistent disease, while TRBV20-1 and TRBJ2-1 were favored in newly diagnosed disease. Persistent patients shared more public clonotypes among themselves (fewer than 3,000) than newly diagnosed patients did (approximately 970).

These data also formed part of another study, on T cells in Graves' hyperthyroidism and ophthalmopathy. The second paper states: A patient counted as having stable Graves' hyperthyroidism if no progression to ophthalmopathy occurred over 18 months of follow-up. Hyperthyroidism patients were newly diagnosed, with disease duration under 2 months, and aged 18 to 65 years. Patients with uncontrolled infections, other autoimmune diseases, pregnancy or lactation were excluded. Diagnoses relied on clinical symptoms, serum thyroxine and TRAb, thyroid ultrasound and orbital computed tomography. The first round of RT-PCR for the TCR CDR3 was performed with the HTBI primer set and the Qiagen OneStep RT-PCR kit. Most expanded thyroid clonotypes (frequency above 0.001) were also found in blood, which suggests that blood repertoires may mirror thyroid immune responses. Ophthalmopathy was separated from stable hyperthyroidism by a 13 V-J signature model, with around 88% sensitivity and roughly 81% specificity obtained in cross-validation and 80%/75% obtained in testing. In validation, the model predicted progression to ophthalmopathy with over 65% sensitivity and 72.22% specificity, a median of 6.5 months before onset. To identify TCR V-J signatures that set the groups apart, the researchers used a discovery cohort of 100 or so patients, made up of 40 to 45 with Graves' ophthalmopathy and 55 to 65 with stable Graves' hyperthyroidism. An independent validation cohort of some 18 hyperthyroidism patients and 17 patients who later progressed to ophthalmopathy tested prospective prediction of ophthalmopathy. The approximately 90 discovery patients were divided at random into training and test sets in a 7:3 ratio. In over five Graves' hyperthyroidism patients, the study also compared T-cell repertoires from thyroid tissue with T-cell repertoires from blood. After blood sampling, hyperthyroidism patients were treated with methimazole at a starting dose of 30 mg daily, and ophthalmopathy patients were treated with high-dose intravenous methylprednisolone. A second multiplex PCR round built the libraries, followed by size selection and purification. Libraries were sequenced paired-end with 100 bp reads on an Illumina HiSeq2000. Raw data were processed with SOAPnuke, discarding reads with adapters, uncalled bases, mean Phred below 15, or no exact constant-primer or identifier match. COPE v1.2.5 was used to merge high-quality paired reads, and clonotypes were defined as unique nucleotide sequences. MiTCR v1.1 was used to align clonotypes to the IMGT TRBV, TRBD and TRBJ reference segments. The analysis included only V-J combinations with a frequency above 0.0001, which together covered roughly 99% of the repertoires. The TCS score was defined as the ratio of F50 (clonal expansion) to E x V (chaos), calculated using BLOSUM62-based TCRdist between CDR3 peptides within each V-J. Welch's t-statistics and random forest reduced 450 to 600 V-J features to roughly 13, which were used in a naive Bayes classifier (R e1071). No statistical method was used to set the sample size in advance, and investigators knew the group allocation. TCR Vbeta CDR3 sequencing of roughly 140 peripheral blood samples (around 45 ophthalmopathy, over 70 hyperthyroidism and approximately 17 progressor patients) is reported in the paper.

The chain is assembled from TRBV27 and TRBJ1-2; 7 bases in the junction line up with TRBD1. This specimen consisted of peripheral blood mononuclear cells (PBMCs), obtained at new diagnosis, from a patient treated with antithyroid drugs. The TCR originated in a woman between 25 and 40 years old with Graves disease. Donor details come from another sample of the same person, matched by shared clones. The DNA sequence reads TGTGCCAGCTCTCGAACGGGACAGCGTTATGGCTACACCTTC. Translated, it gives CASSRTGQRYGYTF.